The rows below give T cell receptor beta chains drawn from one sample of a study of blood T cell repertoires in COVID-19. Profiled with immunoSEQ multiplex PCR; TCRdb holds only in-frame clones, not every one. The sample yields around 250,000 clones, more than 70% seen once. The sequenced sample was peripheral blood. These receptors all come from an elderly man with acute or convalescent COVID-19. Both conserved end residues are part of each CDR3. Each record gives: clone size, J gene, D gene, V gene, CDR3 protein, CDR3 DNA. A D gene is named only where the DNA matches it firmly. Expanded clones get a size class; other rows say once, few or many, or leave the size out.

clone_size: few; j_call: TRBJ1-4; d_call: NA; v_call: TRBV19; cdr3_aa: CASSKWHNEKLFF; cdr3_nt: TGTGCCAGTAGTAAGTGGCATAATGAAAAACTGTTTTTT
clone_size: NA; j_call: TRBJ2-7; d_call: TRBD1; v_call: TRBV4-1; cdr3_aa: CASREGAGQGFYEQYF; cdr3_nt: TGCGCCAGCAGGGAGGGCGCGGGACAGGGGTTTTACGAGCAGTACTTC
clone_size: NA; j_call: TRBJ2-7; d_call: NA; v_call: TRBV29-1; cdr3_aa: CSVEGGREQYF; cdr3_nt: TGCAGCGTTGAAGGAGGGCGCGAGCAGTACTTC
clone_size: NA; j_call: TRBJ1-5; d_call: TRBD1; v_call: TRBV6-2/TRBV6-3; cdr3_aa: CASSYPGTDFNQPQHF; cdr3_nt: TGTGCCAGCAGTTACCCCGGGACAGACTTCAATCAGCCCCAGCATTTT
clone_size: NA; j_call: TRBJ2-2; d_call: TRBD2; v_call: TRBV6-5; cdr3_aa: CASRGSGRDTGELFF; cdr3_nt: TGTGCCAGCAGGGGCAGCGGGAGGGACACCGGGGAGCTGTTTTTT
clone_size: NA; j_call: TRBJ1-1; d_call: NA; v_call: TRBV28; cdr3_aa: CASRTSGGNTEAFF; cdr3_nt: TGTGCCAGCAGAACCTCCGGCGGGAACACTGAAGCTTTCTTT
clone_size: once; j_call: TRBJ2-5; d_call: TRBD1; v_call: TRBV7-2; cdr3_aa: CASRLAGTGQETQYF; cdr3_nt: TGTGCCAGCAGACTCGCCGGGACAGGGCAAGAGACCCAGTACTTC
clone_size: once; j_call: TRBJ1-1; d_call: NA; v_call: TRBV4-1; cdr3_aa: CASSQDRMVLLGAFF; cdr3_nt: TGCGCCAGCAGCCAAGATAGAATGGTACTGCTAGGAGCTTTCTTT
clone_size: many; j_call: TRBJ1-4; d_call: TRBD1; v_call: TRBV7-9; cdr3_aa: CASSAGQGNEKLFF; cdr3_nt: TGTGCCAGCAGCGCGGGACAGGGGAATGAAAAACTGTTTTTT
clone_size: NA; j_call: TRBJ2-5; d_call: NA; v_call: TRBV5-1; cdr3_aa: CASSLAVLQETQYF; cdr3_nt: TGCGCCAGCAGCTTGGCCGTCCTCCAAGAGACCCAGTACTTC
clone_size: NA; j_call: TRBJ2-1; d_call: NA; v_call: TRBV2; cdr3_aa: CASSEMAGRLDEQFF; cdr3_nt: TGTGCCAGCAGTGAAATGGCAGGCCGTTTAGATGAGCAGTTCTTC
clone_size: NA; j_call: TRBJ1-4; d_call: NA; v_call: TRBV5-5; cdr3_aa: CASSRRSEKLFF; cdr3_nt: TGTGCCAGCAGCCGAAGAAGCGAAAAACTGTTTTTT
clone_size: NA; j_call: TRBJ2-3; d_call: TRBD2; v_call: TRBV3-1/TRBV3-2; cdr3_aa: CASSHYNPGRGGGDTQYF; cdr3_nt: TGTGCCAGCAGCCACTATAACCCCGGGCGCGGGGGGGGAGATACGCAGTATTTT
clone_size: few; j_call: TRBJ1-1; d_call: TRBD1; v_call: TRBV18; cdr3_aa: CASSPSARGLDTEAFF; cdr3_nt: TGTGCCAGCTCACCAAGCGCCAGGGGGCTCGACACTGAAGCTTTCTTT
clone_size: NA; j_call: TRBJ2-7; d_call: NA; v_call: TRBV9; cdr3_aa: CASSVEGVRSYEQYF; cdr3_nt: TGTGCCAGCAGCGTAGAGGGGGTTCGGAGCTACGAGCAGTACTTC
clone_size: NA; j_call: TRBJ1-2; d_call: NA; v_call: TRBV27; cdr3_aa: CASSLGGSANYGYTF; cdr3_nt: TGTGCCAGCAGTTTAGGGGGCTCAGCTAACTATGGCTACACCTTC
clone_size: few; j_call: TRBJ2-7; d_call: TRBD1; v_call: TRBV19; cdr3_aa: CASTPGQGTEQYF; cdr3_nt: TGTGCCAGTACCCCGGGACAGGGGACCGAGCAGTACTTC
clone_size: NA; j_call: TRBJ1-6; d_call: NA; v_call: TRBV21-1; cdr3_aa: CASSKAPGESGNSPLHF; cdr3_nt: TGTGCCAGCAGCAAAGCACCAGGGGAATCTGGGAATTCACCCCTCCACTTT
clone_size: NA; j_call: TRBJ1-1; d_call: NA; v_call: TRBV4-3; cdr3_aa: CAPKRDTEAFF; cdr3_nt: TGCGCACCTAAGAGGGACACTGAAGCTTTCTTT
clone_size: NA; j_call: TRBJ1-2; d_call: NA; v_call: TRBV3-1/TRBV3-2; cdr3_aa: CASSQGGGYYGYTF; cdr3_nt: TGTGCCAGCAGCCAAGGGGGCGGCTACTATGGCTACACCTTC
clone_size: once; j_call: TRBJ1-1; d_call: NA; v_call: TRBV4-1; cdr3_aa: CASSQSQVNTEAFF; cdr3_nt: TGCGCCAGCAGCCAATCACAGGTTAACACTGAAGCTTTCTTT
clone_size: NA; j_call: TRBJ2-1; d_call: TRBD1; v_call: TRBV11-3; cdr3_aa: CASSPARDRGFHEQFF; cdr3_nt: TGTGCCAGCAGCCCCGCCCGGGACAGGGGTTTCCATGAGCAGTTCTTC
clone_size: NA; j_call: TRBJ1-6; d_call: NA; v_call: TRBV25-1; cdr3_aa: CASSEQGINSPLHF; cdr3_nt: TGTGCCAGCAGTGAGCAGGGAATAAATTCACCCCTCCACTTT
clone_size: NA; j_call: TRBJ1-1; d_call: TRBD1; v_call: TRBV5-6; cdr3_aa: CASSLRGQAILNTEAFF; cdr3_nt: TGTGCCAGCAGCCTGAGGGGACAGGCAATTCTGAACACTGAAGCTTTCTTT
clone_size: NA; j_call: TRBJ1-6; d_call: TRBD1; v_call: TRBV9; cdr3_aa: CASSDGDRASPLHF; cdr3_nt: TGTGCCAGCAGCGACGGGGACAGGGCTTCACCCCTCCACTTT
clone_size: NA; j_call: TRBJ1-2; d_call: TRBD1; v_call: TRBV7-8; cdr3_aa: CASSEGQGAYYGYTF; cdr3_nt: TGTGCCAGCAGCGAGGGACAGGGGGCGTACTATGGCTACACCTTC
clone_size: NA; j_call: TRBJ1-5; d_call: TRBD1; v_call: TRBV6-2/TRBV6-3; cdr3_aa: CASSSAGQGRQPQHF; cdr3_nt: TGTGCCAGCAGTTCCGCCGGACAGGGCCGACAGCCCCAGCATTTT
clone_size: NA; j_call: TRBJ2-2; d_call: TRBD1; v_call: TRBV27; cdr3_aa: CASSLSQGAGELFF; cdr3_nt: TGTGCCAGCAGTCTCTCACAGGGGGCCGGGGAGCTGTTTTTT
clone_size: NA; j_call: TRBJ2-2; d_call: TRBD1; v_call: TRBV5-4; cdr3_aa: CASSFGQGVRGGELFF; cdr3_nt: TGTGCCAGCAGCTTCGGTCAGGGGGTGCGCGGCGGGGAGCTGTTTTTT
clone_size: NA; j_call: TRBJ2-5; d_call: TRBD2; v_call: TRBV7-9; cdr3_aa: CASGLAGSQETQYF; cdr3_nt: TGTGCCAGCGGATTAGCGGGCTCCCAAGAGACCCAGTACTTC
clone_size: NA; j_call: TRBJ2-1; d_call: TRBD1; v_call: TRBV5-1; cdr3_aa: CASSSGGGDRGYYNEQFF; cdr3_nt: TGCGCCAGCAGCTCCGGGGGTGGGGACAGGGGCTATTACAATGAGCAGTTCTTC
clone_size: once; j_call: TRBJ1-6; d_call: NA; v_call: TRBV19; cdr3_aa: CASATTTRGANSPLHF; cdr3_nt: TGTGCCAGTGCAACCACGACCAGGGGAGCTAATTCACCCCTCCACTTT
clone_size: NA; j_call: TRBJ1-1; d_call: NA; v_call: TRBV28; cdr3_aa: CASRGGAEAFF; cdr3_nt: TGTGCCAGCAGAGGAGGGGCTGAAGCTTTCTTT
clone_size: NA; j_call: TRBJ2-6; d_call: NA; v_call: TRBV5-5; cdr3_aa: CASSLDKPGANVLTF; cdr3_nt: TGTGCCAGCAGCTTGGACAAACCTGGGGCCAACGTCCTGACTTTC
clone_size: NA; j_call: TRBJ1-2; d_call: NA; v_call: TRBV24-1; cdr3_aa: CATSEPTVSYGYTF; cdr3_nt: TGTGCCACCAGTGAGCCGACAGTGAGCTATGGCTACACCTTC
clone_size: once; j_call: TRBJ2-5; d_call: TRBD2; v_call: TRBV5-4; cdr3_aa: CASSLDGSGRVETQYF; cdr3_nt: TGTGCCAGCAGCTTGGATGGTAGCGGGAGGGTAGAGACCCAGTACTTC
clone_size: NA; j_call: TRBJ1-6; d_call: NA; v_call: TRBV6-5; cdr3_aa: CASSQKAGNSPLHF; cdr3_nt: TGTGCCAGCAGTCAAAAAGCCGGTAATTCACCCCTCCACTTT
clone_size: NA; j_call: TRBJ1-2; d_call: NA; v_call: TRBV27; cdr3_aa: CASRPGPGNGYTF; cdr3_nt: TGTGCCAGCAGGCCAGGGCCGGGTAATGGCTACACCTTC
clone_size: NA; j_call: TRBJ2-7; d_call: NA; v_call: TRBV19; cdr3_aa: CASSIGHHIPLYEQYF; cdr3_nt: TGTGCCAGTAGTATAGGGCACCATATCCCCCTCTACGAGCAGTACTTC
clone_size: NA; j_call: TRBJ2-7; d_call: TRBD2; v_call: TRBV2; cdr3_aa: CASSESGGAEEQYF; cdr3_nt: TGTGCCAGCAGTGAAAGCGGGGGGGCGGAGGAGCAGTACTTC
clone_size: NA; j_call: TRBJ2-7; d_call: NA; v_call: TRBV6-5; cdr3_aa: CASSSIAYEQYF; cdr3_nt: TGTGCCAGCAGTTCTATCGCCTACGAGCAGTACTTC
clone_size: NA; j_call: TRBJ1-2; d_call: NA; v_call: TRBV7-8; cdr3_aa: CASSLGREGNYGYTF; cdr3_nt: TGTGCCAGCAGCCTCGGCAGGGAGGGGAACTATGGCTACACCTTC
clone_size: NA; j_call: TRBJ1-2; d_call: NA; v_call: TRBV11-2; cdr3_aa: CASSPAGGYGYTF; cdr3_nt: TGTGCCAGCAGCCCCGCGGGGGGCTATGGCTACACCTTC
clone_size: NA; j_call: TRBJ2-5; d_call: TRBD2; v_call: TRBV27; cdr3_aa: CASSSGLALKYQETQYF; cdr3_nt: TGTGCCAGCAGTTCGGGACTAGCGTTAAAATACCAAGAGACCCAGTACTTC
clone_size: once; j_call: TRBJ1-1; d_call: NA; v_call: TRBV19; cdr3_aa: CASSTHMVTEAFF; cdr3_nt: TGTGCCAGTAGTACGCACATGGTCACTGAAGCTTTCTTT
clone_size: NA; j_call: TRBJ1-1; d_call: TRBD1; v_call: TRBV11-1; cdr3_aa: CASRRAEGQVTEAFF; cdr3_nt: TGTGCCAGTCGTAGGGCGGAGGGACAGGTGACTGAAGCTTTCTTT
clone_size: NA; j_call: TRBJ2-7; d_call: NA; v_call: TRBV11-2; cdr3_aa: CASSKVTGIAEQYF; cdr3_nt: TGTGCCAGCAGCAAGGTTACGGGAATCGCCGAGCAGTACTTC
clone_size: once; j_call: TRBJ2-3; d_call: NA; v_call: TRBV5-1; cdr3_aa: CASSLTTDTQYF; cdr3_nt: TGCGCCAGCAGCCTAACCACAGATACGCAGTATTTT
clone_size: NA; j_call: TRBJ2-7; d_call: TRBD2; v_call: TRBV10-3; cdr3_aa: CAISGITSGGSEQYF; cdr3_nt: TGTGCCATCAGTGGGATCACTAGCGGGGGCTCCGAGCAGTACTTC
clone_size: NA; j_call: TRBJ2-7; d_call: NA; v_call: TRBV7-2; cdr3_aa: CASSYRYEQYF; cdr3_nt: TGTGCCAGCAGCTACAGGTACGAGCAGTACTTC
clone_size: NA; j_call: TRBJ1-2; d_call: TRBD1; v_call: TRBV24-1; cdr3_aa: CATSAPPGQGYGYTF; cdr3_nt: TGTGCCACCAGTGCCCCCCCGGGACAGGGATATGGCTACACCTTC
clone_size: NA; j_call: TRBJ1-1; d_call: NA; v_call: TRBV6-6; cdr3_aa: CASSYGAGGAFF; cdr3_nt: TGTGCCAGCAGTTACGGGGCCGGAGGGGCTTTCTTT
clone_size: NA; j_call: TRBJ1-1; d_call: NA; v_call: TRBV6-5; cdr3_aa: CAVGRGLNTEAFF; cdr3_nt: TGTGCCGTAGGAAGGGGTCTGAACACTGAAGCTTTCTTT
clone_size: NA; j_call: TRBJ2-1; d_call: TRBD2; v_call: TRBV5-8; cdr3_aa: CASSLEGSGSIEQFF; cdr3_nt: TGTGCCAGCAGCTTGGAAGGTAGCGGGAGTATAGAGCAGTTCTTC
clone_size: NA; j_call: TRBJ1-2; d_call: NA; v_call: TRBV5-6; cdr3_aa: CASSSSGGQLDGYTF; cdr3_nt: TGTGCCAGCAGCTCATCCGGGGGGCAATTGGATGGCTACACCTTC